This entry concerns a single T cell receptor beta chain. Its antigen is as yet unknown. This sample is part of a study of glioma-infiltrating T cells. Whole-study results and caveats: Only very few CDR3 sequences appeared in both tissue and blood. Above-expected tissue-blood divergence occurred in all gliomas, most in low-grade ones.

Amplification of TCR alpha and beta CDR3 regions from RNA used iRepertoire nested multiplex PCR. TCRdb used MiXCR to reprocess the multiplex PCR reads, holding one entry per CDR3 protein. The sample records under 200,000 distinct CDR3 sequences, more than 25% being singletons. Sequencing was performed on glioma tissue, nonneoplastic brain tissue, or PBMCs (not recorded which). The sequence derives from a human donor with low-grade glioma or glioblastoma, undergoing nonglioma brain surgery, or in good health (not recorded which).

The CDR3 loop is CASSPISGSGEQFF. CDR3 nucleotides: TGTGCCAGCAGCCCAATTAGCGGGAGTGGAGAGCAGTTCTTC. The rearrangement links TRBV6-1 to TRBJ2-1, with 9 bases fitting TRBD2. The CDR3 is made up of 14 amino acids. Germline V gives CDR1 MNHNS, CDR2 SASEGT. Trimming took 6 bases from V and 10 from J; bases not matched to a gene: 10.